This T cell receptor (beta chain) was sequenced for a study of T-cell reconstitution after alpha-beta-depleted transplantation in children. V was trimmed by 6 bases and J by 3 bases, leaving 6 bases between them. The CDR3 is 13 residues long. Looked up from germline, CDR1 is MGHDK and CDR2 is SYGVNS. This sample's TCRbeta library carried unique molecular identifier barcodes. Via MiXCR, TCRdb re-called the PCR reads, giving one row per CDR3 protein. The repertoire includes 250,000 to 350,000 distinct CDR3 sequences, over 8% of them detected once, and around 9.1% sits in the top ten. The sample consisted of PBMCs from the stem cell graft donor, taken from the stem cell graft. The chain recombines TRBV25-1 with TRBJ2-6, with D unresolved. The sequence was collected from a human donor who donated a stem cell graft to a child with SCID. CDR3 protein: CASSPYGANVLTF. The DNA for the CDR3 is TGTGCCAGCAGCCCCTATGGGGCCAACGTCCTGACTTTC.